This paragraph reports one TCR beta chain. The source of the sample is a study of blood T cell repertoires in COVID-19. Study overall: Italy, Spain and the United States were the sources of the convalescent and acute COVID-19 samples. The cDNA or gDNA used as material had been derived from T cells, B-cell-depleted T cells, or PBMCs.

Germline V gene data show CDR1 as SGHTS and CDR2 as YDEGEE. The CDR3 contains 15 residues. The V end was cut by 6 bases, the J end by 0 bases, with 16 bases between. Original handling: Amplification with reference gene primers provided the estimates of nucleated cell counts. TCRdb's copy holds only in-frame clones and misses some; the assay was immunoSEQ multiplex PCR. V and J calls and clone size are copied from that table; D and trimming were computed from the DNA. The data hold approximately 270,000 clones, with approximately 90% observed a single time. The sample taken for sequencing was peripheral blood. The clonotype comes from a man aged 18 to 35 with active or convalescent COVID-19. The chain has TRBV5-8 and TRBJ2-7; possibly TRBD2 for D (5 bases). The CDR3 is CASNAAIGSSYEQYF. CDR3 bases: TGTGCCAGCAACGCAGCGATAGGGAGCTCCTACGAGCAGTACTTC. The full variable domain, with the rest looked up from reference TRBV5-8 and TRBJ2-7, is EAGVTQSPTHLIKTRGQQATLRCSPISGHTSVYWYQQALGLGLQFLLWYDEGEERNRGNFPPRFSGRQFPNYSSELNVNALELEDSALYLCASNAAIGSSYEQYFGPGTRLTVT.